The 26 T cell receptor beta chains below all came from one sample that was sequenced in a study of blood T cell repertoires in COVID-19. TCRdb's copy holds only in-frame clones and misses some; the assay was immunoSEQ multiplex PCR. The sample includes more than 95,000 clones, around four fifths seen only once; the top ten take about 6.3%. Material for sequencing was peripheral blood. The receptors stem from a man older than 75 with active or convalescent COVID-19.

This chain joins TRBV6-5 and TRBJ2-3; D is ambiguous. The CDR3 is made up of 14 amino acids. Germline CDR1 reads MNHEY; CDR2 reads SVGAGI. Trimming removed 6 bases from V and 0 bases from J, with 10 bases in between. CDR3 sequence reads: CASSRHSSTDTQYF. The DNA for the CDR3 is TGTGCCAGCAGCAGGCACAGTAGCACAGATACGCAGTATTTT.

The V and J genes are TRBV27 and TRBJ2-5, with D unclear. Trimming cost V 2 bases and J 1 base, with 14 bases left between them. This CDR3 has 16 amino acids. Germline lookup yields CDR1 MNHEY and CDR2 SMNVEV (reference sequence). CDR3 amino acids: CASSLKGRTVQETQYF. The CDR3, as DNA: TGTGCCAGCAGTTTAAAAGGCCGCACAGTCCAAGAGACCCAGTACTTC.

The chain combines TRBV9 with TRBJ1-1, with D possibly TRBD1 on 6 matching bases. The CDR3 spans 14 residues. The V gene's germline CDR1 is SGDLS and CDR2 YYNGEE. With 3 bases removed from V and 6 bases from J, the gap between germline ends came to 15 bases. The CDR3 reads CASSDSLQGAEAFF. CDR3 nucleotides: TGTGCCAGCAGCGACAGCCTACAGGGCGCTGAAGCTTTCTTT.

The CDR3 loop is CASRALRGGTDTQYF. Written as DNA, the CDR3 is TGCGCCAGCAGGGCCCTGCGGGGGGGCACAGATACGCAGTATTTT. J is TRBJ2-3 and V is TRBV5-1; 8 positions agree with TRBD2. CDR3 length: 15 amino acids. Looked up from germline, CDR1 is SGHRS and CDR2 is YFSETQ. Trimming removed 5 bases from V and 1 base from J; junction bases left unmatched: 6.

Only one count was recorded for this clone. DNA of the CDR3: TGTGCCAGCAGCAAGAAGGGTGGGGGGGTTACTGAAGCTTTCTTT. This gives the protein CASSKKGGGVTEAFF. This sequence joins TRBV28 and TRBJ1-1; D may be TRBD1 (5 bases). Germline CDR1 reads MDHEN; CDR2 reads SYDVKM. Trimming pared 6 bases from V and 5 bases from J, leaving 19 bases between. The CDR3 consists of 15 residues.

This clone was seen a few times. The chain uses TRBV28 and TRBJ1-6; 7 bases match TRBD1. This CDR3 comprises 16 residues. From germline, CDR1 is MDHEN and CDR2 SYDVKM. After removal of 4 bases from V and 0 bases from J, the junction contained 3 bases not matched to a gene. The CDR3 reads CASSSDRSSYNSPLHF. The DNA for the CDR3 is TGTGCCAGCAGTTCGGACAGGAGCTCCTATAATTCACCCCTCCACTTT.

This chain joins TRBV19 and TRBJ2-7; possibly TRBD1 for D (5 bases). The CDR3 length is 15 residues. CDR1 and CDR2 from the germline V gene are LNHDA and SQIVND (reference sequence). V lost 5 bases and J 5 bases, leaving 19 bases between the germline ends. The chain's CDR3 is CASSDFAAPGNEQYF. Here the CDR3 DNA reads TGTGCCAGTAGTGATTTTGCAGCCCCAGGGAACGAGCAGTACTTC.

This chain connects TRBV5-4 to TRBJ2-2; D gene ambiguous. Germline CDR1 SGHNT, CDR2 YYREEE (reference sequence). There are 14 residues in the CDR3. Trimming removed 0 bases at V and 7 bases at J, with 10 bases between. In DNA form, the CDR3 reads TGTGCCAGCAGCTTGGCCGACACAGTCGGGGAGCTGTTTTTT. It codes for CASSLADTVGELFF.

CDR3 in DNA: TGTGCCAGCAGCGGACACCTGGGACAGGGTTACTACGAGCAGTACTTC. Its protein product is CASSGHLGQGYYEQYF. This chain connects TRBV14 to TRBJ2-7; 9 bases are shared with TRBD1. V was clipped by 5 bases and J by 3 bases; unmatched bases: 11. Germline CDR1 reads SGHDN; CDR2 reads FVKESK. The CDR3 sequence is 16 residues long.

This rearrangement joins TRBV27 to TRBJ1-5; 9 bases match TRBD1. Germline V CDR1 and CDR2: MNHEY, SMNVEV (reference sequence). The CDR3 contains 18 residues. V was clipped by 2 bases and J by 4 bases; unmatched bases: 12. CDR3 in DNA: TGTGCCAGCAGTTTAAGGTCTCCCGGACAGGGGTCGAATCAGCCCCAGCATTTT. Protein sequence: CASSLRSPGQGSNQPQHF.

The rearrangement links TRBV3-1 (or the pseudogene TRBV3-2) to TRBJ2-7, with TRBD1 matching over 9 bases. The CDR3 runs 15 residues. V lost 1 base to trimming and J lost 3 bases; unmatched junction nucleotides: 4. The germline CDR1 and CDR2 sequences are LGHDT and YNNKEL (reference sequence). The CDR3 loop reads CASSQGTGAYYEQYF. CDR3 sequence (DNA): TGTGCCAGCAGCCAAGGGACAGGGGCCTACTACGAGCAGTACTTC.

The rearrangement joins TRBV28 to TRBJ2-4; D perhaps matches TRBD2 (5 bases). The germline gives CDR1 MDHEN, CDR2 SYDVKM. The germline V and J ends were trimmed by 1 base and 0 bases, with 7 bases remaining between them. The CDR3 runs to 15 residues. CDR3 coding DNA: TGTGCCAGCAGTTTATCTGGGAGAGCCAAAAACATTCAGTACTTC. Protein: CASSLSGRAKNIQYF.

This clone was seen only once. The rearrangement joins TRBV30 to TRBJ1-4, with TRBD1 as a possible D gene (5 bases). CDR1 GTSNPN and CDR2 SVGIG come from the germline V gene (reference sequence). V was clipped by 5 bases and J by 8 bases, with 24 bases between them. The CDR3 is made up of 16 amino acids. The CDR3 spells CAWAKPGGKIGEKLFF. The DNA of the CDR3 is TGTGCCTGGGCTAAACCGGGGGGAAAGATTGGCGAAAAACTGTTTTTT.

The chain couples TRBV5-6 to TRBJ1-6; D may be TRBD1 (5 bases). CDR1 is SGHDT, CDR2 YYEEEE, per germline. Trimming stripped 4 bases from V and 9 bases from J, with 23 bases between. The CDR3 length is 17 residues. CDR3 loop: CASSALKQGGLGSPLHF. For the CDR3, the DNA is TGTGCCAGCAGCGCCCTGAAGCAGGGAGGTTTGGGTTCACCCCTCCACTTT.

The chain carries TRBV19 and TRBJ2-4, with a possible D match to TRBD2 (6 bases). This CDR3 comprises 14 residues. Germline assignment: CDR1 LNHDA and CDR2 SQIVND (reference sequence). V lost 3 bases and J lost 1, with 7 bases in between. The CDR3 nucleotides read TGTGCCAGTAGTATTGGGAGGGCCAAAAACATTCAGTACTTC. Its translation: CASSIGRAKNIQYF.

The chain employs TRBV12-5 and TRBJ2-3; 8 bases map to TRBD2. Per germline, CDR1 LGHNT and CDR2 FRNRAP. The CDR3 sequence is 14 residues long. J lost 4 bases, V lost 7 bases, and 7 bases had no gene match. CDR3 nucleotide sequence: TGTGCTAGTGCCTGGACTAGCTATGCAGATACGCAGTATTTT. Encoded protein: CASAWTSYADTQYF.

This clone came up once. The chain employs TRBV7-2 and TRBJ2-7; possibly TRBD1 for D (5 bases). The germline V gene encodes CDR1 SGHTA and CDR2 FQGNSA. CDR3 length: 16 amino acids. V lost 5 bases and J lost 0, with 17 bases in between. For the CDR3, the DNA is TGTGCCAGCAGCCATCAAGGGGCTCAGAGCTCCTACGAGCAGTACTTC. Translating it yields CASSHQGAQSSYEQYF. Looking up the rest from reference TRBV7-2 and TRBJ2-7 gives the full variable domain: GAGVSQSPSNKVTEKGKDVELRCDPISGHTALYWYRQSLGQGLEFLIYFQGNSAPDKSGLPSDRFSAERTGGSVSTLTIQRTQQEDSAVYLCASSHQGAQSSYEQYFGPGTRLTVT.

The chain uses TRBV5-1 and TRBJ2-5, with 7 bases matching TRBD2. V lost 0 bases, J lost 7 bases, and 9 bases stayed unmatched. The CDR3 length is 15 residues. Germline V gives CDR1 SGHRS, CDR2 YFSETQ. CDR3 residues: CASSLVTTSSGTQYF. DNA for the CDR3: TGCGCCAGCAGCTTGGTCACGACTAGCAGTGGGACCCAGTACTTC.

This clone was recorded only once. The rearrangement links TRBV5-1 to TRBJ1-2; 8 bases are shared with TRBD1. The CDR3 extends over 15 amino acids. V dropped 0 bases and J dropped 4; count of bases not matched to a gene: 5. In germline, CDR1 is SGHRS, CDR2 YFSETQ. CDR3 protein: CASSLEGTGGYGYTF. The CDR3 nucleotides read TGCGCCAGCAGCTTGGAAGGGACAGGCGGCTATGGCTACACCTTC.

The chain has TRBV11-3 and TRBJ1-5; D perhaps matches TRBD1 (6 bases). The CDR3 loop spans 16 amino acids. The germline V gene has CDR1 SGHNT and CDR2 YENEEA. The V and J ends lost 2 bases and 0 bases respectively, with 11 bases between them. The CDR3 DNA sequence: TGTGCCAGCAGCTTATGGGGACAAAATAGCAATCAGCCCCAGCATTTT. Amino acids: CASSLWGQNSNQPQHF.

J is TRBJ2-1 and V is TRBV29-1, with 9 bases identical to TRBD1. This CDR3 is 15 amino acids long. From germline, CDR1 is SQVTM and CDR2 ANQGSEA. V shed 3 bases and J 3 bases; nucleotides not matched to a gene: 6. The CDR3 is CSVEPGTGFYNEQFF. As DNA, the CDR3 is TGCAGCGTTGAGCCCGGGACAGGGTTCTACAATGAGCAGTTCTTC.

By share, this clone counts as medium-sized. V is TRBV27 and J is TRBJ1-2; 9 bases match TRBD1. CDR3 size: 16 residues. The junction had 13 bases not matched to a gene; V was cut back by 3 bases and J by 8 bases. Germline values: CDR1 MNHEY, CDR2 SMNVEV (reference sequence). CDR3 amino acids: CASSFGTGIGGAGYTF. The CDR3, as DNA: TGTGCCAGCAGTTTCGGGACAGGGATTGGTGGGGCGGGCTACACCTTC.

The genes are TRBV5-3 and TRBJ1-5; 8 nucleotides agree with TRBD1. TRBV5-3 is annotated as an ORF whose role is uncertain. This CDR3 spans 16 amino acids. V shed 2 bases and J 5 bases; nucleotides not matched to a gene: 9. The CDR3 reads CARSLDRGRFYQPQHF. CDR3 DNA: TGTGCCAGAAGCTTAGACAGGGGCCGCTTCTATCAGCCCCAGCATTTT.

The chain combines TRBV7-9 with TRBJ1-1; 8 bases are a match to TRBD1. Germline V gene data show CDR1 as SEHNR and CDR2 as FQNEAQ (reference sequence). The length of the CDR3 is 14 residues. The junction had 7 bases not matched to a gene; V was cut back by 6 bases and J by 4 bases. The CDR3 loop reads CASSSTDRGTEAFF. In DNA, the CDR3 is TGTGCCAGCAGTTCTACCGACAGGGGCACTGAAGCTTTCTTT.

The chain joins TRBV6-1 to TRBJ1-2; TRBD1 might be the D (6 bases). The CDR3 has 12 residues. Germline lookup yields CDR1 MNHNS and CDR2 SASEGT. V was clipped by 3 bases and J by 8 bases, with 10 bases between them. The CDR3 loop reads CASSDRGYGYTF. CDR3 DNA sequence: TGTGCCAGCAGTGACAGGGGATACGGCTACACCTTC.

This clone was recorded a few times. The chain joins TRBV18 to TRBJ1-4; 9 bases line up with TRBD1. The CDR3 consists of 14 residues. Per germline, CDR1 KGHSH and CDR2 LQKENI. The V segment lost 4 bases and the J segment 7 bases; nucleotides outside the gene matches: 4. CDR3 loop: CASSLGTGIEKLFF. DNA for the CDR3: TGTGCCAGCTCACTGGGGACAGGGATTGAAAAACTGTTTTTT.